This T cell receptor beta chain originates from a study of identical twins. Study results and caveats: The same donors were not followed; conclusions instead depended on cross-sectional statistical analysis. The abundant beta clonotypes from cord blood had fewer insertions, and memory repertoires had none of this.

This clonotype was observed a handful of times. Its antigen is undetermined. Template switching added a universal primer site; cDNA carried unique molecular identifiers. One entry per CDR3 protein results from TCRdb running MiXCR on the 5' RACE reads. Among 750,000 to 950,000 distinct CDR3 sequences listed, 9% to 15% were seen once. Deletions cut 8 bases from V and 2 bases from J, with 10 bases between. The germline CDR1 and CDR2 sequences are MNHEY and SVGAGI. The CDR3 has 12 amino acids. The data also belong to a second study, concerning yellow fever vaccine responses in identical twins. That source notes: Each twin's T cell response to the vaccine was reported to look partly convergent and partly personalized.

This clonotype was obtained from a young woman in good health. The chain couples TRBV6-5 to TRBJ2-7; D is possibly TRBD1 (5 bases). The source material was PBMCs. The CDR3 here is CASRQGPYEQYF. The CDR3 nucleotides are TGTGCCAGCCGCCAGGGCCCCTACGAGCAGTACTTC.